This T cell receptor beta chain comes out of a study of T-cell reconstitution after alpha-beta-depleted transplantation in children. Unique molecular identifiers tagged the TCRbeta library. TCRdb recomputed calls from the PCR reads with MiXCR, one row per CDR3 protein. The sample has about 500,000 distinct CDR3 sequences, 10% to 12% seen once. This clonotype showed up just a few times. V lost 5 bases and J 0 bases, leaving 10 bases between the germline ends. Germline CDR1 SEHNR, CDR2 FQNEAQ (reference sequence). The CDR3 has 14 residues. This clonotype was obtained from a female patient aged 2-15 years who had a stem cell transplant for aplastic anemia, so the T cells may come from the graft donor. The V gene is TRBV7-9, the J gene TRBJ1-1; D remains unclear. Material: PBMCs, mostly from graft donor cells, obtained 180 days after TCRalphabeta/CD19-depleted stem cell transplant. CDR3 nucleotide sequence: TGTGCCAGCAGCCCCCGGCATATGAACACTGAAGCTTTCTTT. As protein: CASSPRHMNTEAFF.